This TCR beta chain stems from a study of T cells expressing NK-cell markers. Whole-study context: The study drew TCR beta repertoires from sorted CD3+CD56+NKG2C+, CD3+CD56+NKG2C- and CD3+CD56-NKG2C+ T cells. Eight donors were sequenced, of whom seven were HCMV-seropositive, while the remaining one was HCMV-seronegative. Regarding the study as a whole: Roughly 1.0-7.0% of CD8+ T cells in 6 or 7 donors belonged to dominant NKG2C+ clonotypes.

Germline V gene sequence: CDR1 GTSNPN, CDR2 SVGIG (reference sequence). The length of the CDR3 is 17 residues. For this clonotype: The antigen remains undetermined.

Researchers built TCR beta cDNA using 5'RACE template switching with UMIs. TCRdb re-analyzed the 5' RACE reads; it lists each CDR3 protein once, without DNA. The table lists 130,000 to 150,000 distinct CDR3 sequences. The chain is built from TRBV30 and TRBJ2-5; TCRdb names TRBD2, which stays unverified in the absence of DNA. The TCR was taken from a man in his late teens or twenties in good health. Material: blood T cells: a sorted CD56 or NKG2C T cell subset, CD4+ or CD8+ T cells, or bulk PBMC T cells (not recorded which). The CDR3 reads CAWRLGLLAGVQETQYF.